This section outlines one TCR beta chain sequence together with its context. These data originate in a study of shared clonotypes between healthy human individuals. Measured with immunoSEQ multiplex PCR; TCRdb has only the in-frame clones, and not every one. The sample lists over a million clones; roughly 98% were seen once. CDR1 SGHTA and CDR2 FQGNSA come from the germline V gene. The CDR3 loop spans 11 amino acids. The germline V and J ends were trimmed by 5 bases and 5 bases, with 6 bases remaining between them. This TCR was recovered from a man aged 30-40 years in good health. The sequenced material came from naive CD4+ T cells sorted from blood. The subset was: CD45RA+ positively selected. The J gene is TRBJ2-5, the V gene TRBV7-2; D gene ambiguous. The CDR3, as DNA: TGTGCCAGCAGCAACCTTGAGACCCAGTACTTC. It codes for CASSNLETQYF.